The clone carrying this T cell receptor (beta chain) has a handful of counts. The antigen remains unidentified. The data belong to a study of regulatory T cells in long-lasting Graves disease. Study findings and constraints: No thyroid tissue was studied; the work used peripheral blood only. Persistent Graves' cases showed lower TCR diversity than newly diagnosed cases.

The V gene end was trimmed by 4 bases and the J gene end by 3 bases; junction bases not matched to a gene: 6. This CDR3 has 14 residues. The germline V gene encodes CDR1 DFQATT and CDR2 SNEGSKA (reference sequence). According to the study, TCR beta libraries were built with iRepertoire HTBI primers and CDR3-region Arm-PCR. TCRdb re-called the multiplex PCR reads with MiXCR, one entry per CDR3 protein. The top ten clones hold about 12% of a sample with about 500,000 distinct CDR3 sequences, 15% to 20% of them seen once. Time point given: newly diagnosed GD, antithyroid drugs for less than 3 months. PBMC RNA served as the TCR library source. An endocrinology department in Xi'an, China, recruited the patients. This sample also belongs to another study, concerning T cells in Graves' hyperthyroidism and ophthalmopathy. That work contributes: Most thyroid clonotypes expanded above 0.001 were also detected in blood.

This receptor was obtained from a man aged 35-49 years with Graves disease. Sequences were derived from peripheral blood mononuclear cells (PBMCs), sampled at new diagnosis, from a patient treated with antithyroid drugs. This chain links TRBV20-1 with TRBJ2-3; 8 nucleotides match TRBD2. The CDR3 nucleotides are TGCAGTGCTAATGGGCGGGAGGAAACAGATACGCAGTATTTT. As protein: CSANGREETDTQYF.